This T cell receptor beta chain was obtained from a study of T cells after yellow fever vaccination. Overall study results and limits: Most clones from primary vaccination were detected again post-booster (just over 95% CD4, more than 85% CD8). Weaker overall, the secondary response nonetheless peaked faster (day 5 versus 15).

Germline CDR1 is SNHLY and CDR2 is FYNNEI. This CDR3 has 14 residues. V trimming: 7 bases; J trimming: 7 bases; junction bases outside the gene matches: 11. TCRdb re-called the 5' RACE reads through MiXCR, storing one row per CDR3 protein. The table records some 560,000 distinct CDR3 sequences, approximately 21% of them present only once. For this clonotype: Its antigen is not known.

This chain joins TRBV2 and TRBJ2-7; 9 bases match TRBD1. The sample was PBMCs, taken 15 days after the yellow fever booster vaccination. The receptor comes from a young man who received the YFV17D yellow fever vaccine. The CDR3 loop is CASTRDRVPREQYF. CDR3 bases: TGTGCCAGCACCCGGGACAGGGTACCTCGGGAGCAGTACTTC. The full variable domain, completed using reference TRBV2 and TRBJ2-7, is EPEVTQTPSHQVTQMGQEVILRCVPISNHLYFYWYRQILGQKVEFLVSFYNNEISEKSEIFDDQFSVERPDGSNFTLKIRSTKLEDSAMYFCASTRDRVPREQYFGPGTRLTVT.